The 24 T cell receptor beta chains below come from one sample, sequenced in a study of OX40 agonist ivuxolimab in advanced cancers. Data came from immunoSEQ multiplex PCR; TCRdb stores just in-frame clones and leaves some out. The sample lists 50,000 to 70,000 clones, roughly 89% seen once, with approximately 1.1% in the top ten. This material consisted of CD4+ or CD8+ T cells sorted from blood, taken in a trial of the OX40 agonist ivuxolimab. The receptor source for this set is an adult with an advanced solid tumor such as melanoma, head and neck, liver or kidney cancer.

The chain has TRBV29-1 and TRBJ2-4; no clear D gene. The CDR3 contains 13 residues. Germline V gene sequence: CDR1 SQVTM, CDR2 ANQGSEA. V lost 6 bases to trimming and J lost 1 base, with 10 bases between them. For the CDR3, the DNA is TGCAGCGTCCTGGAAAAGGCCAAAAACATTCAGTACTTC. This codes for CSVLEKAKNIQYF.

The chain joins TRBV2 to TRBJ2-1; D unresolved. Deletions cut 4 bases from V and 0 bases from J, with 10 bases between. In germline, CDR1 is SNHLY, CDR2 FYNNEI. The CDR3 is 15 residues long. CDR3 amino acids: CASSGTTGSYNEQFF. CDR3 nucleotides: TGTGCCAGCAGTGGAACGACTGGCTCCTACAATGAGCAGTTCTTC.

The chain links TRBV30 to TRBJ2-3, with a weak D call TRBD2 (5 bases). From germline, CDR1 is GTSNPN and CDR2 SVGIG (reference sequence). The CDR3 is 15 residues long. V gave up 1 base and J gave up 0 bases, with 11 bases separating them. The CDR3 nucleotides are TGTGCCTGGAGTGGTCCAGCGGCCAGCACAGATACGCAGTATTTT. Protein: CAWSGPAASTDTQYF.

This clone appeared once. The gene calls are TRBV7-6 and TRBJ2-2; 8 nucleotides line up with TRBD2. From germline, CDR1 is SGHVS and CDR2 FNYEAQ. The CDR3 has 16 amino acids. Trimming took 0 bases from V and 5 from J; bases not matched to a gene: 5. The CDR3 protein is CASSLAAGGGTGELFF. CDR3 nucleotide sequence: TGTGCCAGCAGCTTAGCGGCGGGAGGCGGTACCGGGGAGCTGTTTTTT.

This clone was observed a handful of times. The chain is built from TRBV7-9 and TRBJ1-2; D gene ambiguous. In germline, CDR1 is SEHNR, CDR2 FQNEAQ (reference sequence). The CDR3 covers 13 residues. Trimming took off 5 bases at V and 3 bases at J, with 10 bases between the two ends. CDR3 in DNA: TGTGCCAGCAGCCCCCGACGGGACTATGGCTACACCTTC. Translating it yields CASSPRRDYGYTF. Drawing the rest from reference TRBV7-9 and TRBJ1-2, the complete variable domain is DTGVSQNPRHKITKRGQNVTFRCDPISEHNRLYWYRQTLGQGPEFLTYFQNEAQLEKSRLLSDRFSAERPKGSFSTLEIQRTEQGDSAMYLCASSPRRDYGYTFGSGTRLTVV.

This clone was counted a single time. This chain links TRBV11-2 with TRBJ2-3; no clear D gene. Germline assignment: CDR1 SGHAT and CDR2 FQNNGV. V shed 2 bases and J shed 14 bases, with 20 bases lying between them. The CDR3 is 14 residues long. The CDR3 nucleotides read TGTGCCAGCAGCTTACAGTTGGAACCTCCTTTCCGGTATTTT. Protein sequence: CASSLQLEPPFRYF. The whole variable domain, filled in from reference TRBV11-2 and TRBJ2-3, reads EAGVAQSPRYKIIEKRQSVAFWCNPISGHATLYWYQQILGQGPKLLIQFQNNGVVDDSQLPKDRFSAERLKGVDSTLKIQPAKLEDSAVYLCASSLQLEPPFRYFGPGTRLTVL.

The sample holds a few counts of this clone. The chain couples TRBV19 to TRBJ1-1, with a weak D call TRBD1 (5 bases). Germline V gene lookup returns CDR1 LNHDA and CDR2 SQIVND (reference sequence). V lost 7 bases and J lost 3, with 15 bases in between. This CDR3 is built from 14 residues. As DNA, the CDR3 is TGTGCCAGTATTTTCGGGGGTGAGGACACTGAAGCTTTCTTT. It yields the protein CASIFGGEDTEAFF.

The J gene is TRBJ1-1, the V gene TRBV5-1, with 7 bases aligning to TRBD1. With V trimmed by 3 bases and J by 4 bases, 6 bases remained unmatched. Germline V gives CDR1 SGHRS, CDR2 YFSETQ. The CDR3 contains 14 residues. CDR3 nucleotides: TGCGCCAGCAGCTCCCAGGGGGAGGGCACTGAAGCTTTCTTT. It codes for CASSSQGEGTEAFF.

CDR3 protein: CASSLLASGTGELFF. CDR3 coding DNA: TGTGCCAGCAGCTTACTTGCTAGCGGGACCGGGGAGCTGTTTTTT. The V call is TRBV7-3, the J call TRBJ2-2, with 8 positions matching TRBD2. V lost 2 bases to trimming and J lost 5 bases; unmatched junction nucleotides: 4. CDR1 is SGHTA and CDR2 is FQGTGA in the germline V gene. This CDR3 has 15 residues.

This clone was recorded a few times. The rearrangement joins TRBV6-1 to TRBJ2-2; tentative D call: TRBD2 (6 bases). The CDR3 length is 15 residues. The V gene's germline CDR1 is MNHNS and CDR2 SASEGT. V was trimmed by 1 base and J by 6 bases, leaving 12 bases between them. The CDR3 nucleotides read TGTGCCAGCAGTGAAGAGGCAGGGAGGTCCGGGGAGCTGTTTTTT. It specifies CASSEEAGRSGELFF.

This chain joins TRBV6-5 and TRBJ2-5, with D perhaps matching TRBD2 (6 bases). Germline CDR1 and CDR2: MNHEY and SVGAGI. The CDR3 has 12 residues. V gave up 7 bases and J gave up 7 bases, with 13 bases separating them. The CDR3 sequence is CASTSDGGTQYF. In DNA, the CDR3 is TGTGCCAGCACTTCGGACGGGGGGACCCAGTACTTC.

The chain uses TRBV9 and TRBJ1-2; weak D call: TRBD1 (5 bases). Germline V gene lookup returns CDR1 SGDLS and CDR2 YYNGEE. CDR3 length equals 13 residues. V was clipped by 4 bases and J by 7 bases, with 14 bases between them. The DNA for the CDR3 is TGTGCCAGCAGCCCCTGGGGGTACCGTGGCTACACCTTC. Translating it yields CASSPWGYRGYTF.

This clone was observed a few times. This chain uses TRBV11-2 with TRBJ2-1; D is uncertain. The CDR3 consists of 14 residues. V lost 3 bases and J lost 9, with 15 bases in between. Germline CDR1 reads SGHAT; CDR2 reads FQNNGV. The CDR3 bases are TGTGCCAGCAGCTTTGGCGGTGGAGTGGGTGAGCAGTTCTTC. This gives the protein CASSFGGGVGEQFF.

J is TRBJ2-1 and V is TRBV5-1; 8 nucleotides agree with TRBD2. Germline V gene lookup returns CDR1 SGHRS and CDR2 YFSETQ. The CDR3 loop spans 14 amino acids. Trimming at V came to 0 bases and at J to 8 bases, leaving 4 bases not matched to a gene. The chain's CDR3 is CASSLASGSDEQFF. DNA of the CDR3: TGCGCCAGCAGCTTGGCCAGCGGGAGCGATGAGCAGTTCTTC.

This chain connects TRBV7-3 to TRBJ2-7; tentatively, D is TRBD1 or TRBD2 (5 bases each). The germline V gene encodes CDR1 SGHTA and CDR2 FQGTGA. The CDR3 is 14 residues long. V was cut by 4 bases and J by 3 bases, with 13 bases left in between. CDR3 in amino acids: CASSSGPVGYEQYF. The DNA for the CDR3 is TGTGCCAGCAGCTCGGGGCCCGTTGGCTACGAGCAGTACTTC.

CDR3 sequence: CASSLASGNEQFF. The CDR3 DNA follows: TGCGCCAGCAGCTTGGCCAGTGGGAATGAGCAGTTCTTC. This chain joins TRBV5-1 and TRBJ2-1; D gene ambiguous. The V end was cut by 0 bases, the J end by 7 bases, with 8 bases between. This CDR3 has 13 amino acids. CDR1 is SGHRS, CDR2 YFSETQ, per germline.

Only a few counts were recorded for this clone. This chain joins TRBV5-5 and TRBJ2-5; D uncertain. Germline V gives CDR1 SGHKS, CDR2 YYEKEE (reference sequence). The CDR3 totals 14 residues. Trimming shortened V by 3 bases and J by 0 bases, and 9 bases separated the two germline ends. The CDR3 spells CASSYTVYQETQYF. The CDR3 nucleotides are TGTGCCAGCAGCTATACAGTGTACCAAGAGACCCAGTACTTC.

This clone was observed a single time. The chain uses TRBV6-5 and TRBJ2-7, with D perhaps TRBD2 (6 bases). Trimming cost V 7 bases and J 5 bases, with 18 bases left between them. The V gene's germline CDR1 is MNHEY and CDR2 SVGAGI. This CDR3 has 14 amino acids. The CDR3, as DNA: TGTGCCAGCAAGGACGGAGGGGTTCCCCACGAGCAGTACTTC. Translation: CASKDGGVPHEQYF.

This chain uses TRBV6-1 with TRBJ1-1; D is uncertain. Germline-derived CDR1 and CDR2 are MNHNS and SASEGT. This CDR3 is 15 amino acids long. V was cut by 2 bases and J by 0 bases, with 10 bases left in between. CDR3 coding DNA: TGTGCCAGCAGTGAAAAGCACCCTATGAACACTGAAGCTTTCTTT. Its translation is CASSEKHPMNTEAFF.

This chain links TRBV7-2 with TRBJ1-2; D ambiguous. The germline V gene has CDR1 SGHTA and CDR2 FQGNSA. Deletions cut 0 bases from V and 8 bases from J, with 4 bases between. This CDR3 has 11 amino acids. CDR3 in amino acids: CASSLAEGYTF. The CDR3 coding sequence is TGTGCCAGCAGCTTAGCAGAGGGCTACACCTTC.

The genes are TRBV11-2 and TRBJ2-3; D not resolved. Trimming cost V 4 bases and J 0 bases, with 11 bases left between them. The CDR3 covers 15 residues. Germline V lookup: CDR1 SGHAT, CDR2 FQNNGV. The CDR3 nucleotides are TGTGCCAGCAGCTCGGACGGACCTAGCACAGATACGCAGTATTTT. Residues: CASSSDGPSTDTQYF.

The chain joins TRBV6-1 to TRBJ2-7; TRBD1 matches 7 bases. J gave up 0 bases and V 6 bases, and 8 bases lay outside the gene matches. The CDR3 length is 15 residues. Germline loops: CDR1 MNHNS, CDR2 SASEGT. CDR3 residues: CASRESDRYSYEQYF. The CDR3 region has the DNA TGTGCCAGCAGGGAATCGGACAGGTACTCCTACGAGCAGTACTTC.

The chain has TRBV4-2 and TRBJ2-7, with 9 positions matching TRBD2. In germline, CDR1 is LGHNA, CDR2 YNFKEQ. The length of the CDR3 is 15 residues. J gave up 2 bases and V 0 bases, and 2 bases lay outside the gene matches. CDR3 coding DNA: TGTGCCAGCAGCCAAGAACTAGCGGGTCCCTACGAGCAGTACTTC. It specifies CASSQELAGPYEQYF.

The chain has TRBV12-2 and TRBJ2-3; TRBD2 is the table's D call and was not checked against the DNA. TRBV12-2 is marked as a pseudogene. The CDR3 is 17 amino acids. CDR3 region: CASRFPGLAGGRDTQYF. The CDR3 DNA follows: TGTGCAAGTCGCTTTCCGGGACTAGCGGGAGGGAGGGATACGCAGTATTTT.